The T cell receptor (beta chain) under discussion was sequenced for a study of T cells in tuberculosis. Whole-study context: CD1B tetramers identified T cells specific for mycobacterial lipid GMM.

Profiled with immunoSEQ multiplex PCR; TCRdb holds only in-frame clones, not every one. The sample has roughly 30,000 clones; roughly 90% are singletons. Trimming cost V 0 bases and J 10 bases; bases outside gene matches: 8. This CDR3 region has 14 residues. The germline gives CDR1 SGDLS, CDR2 YYNGEE. Unsorted cryopreserved PBMC were sequenced, averaging about 100,000 T cells per clinical donor. Regarding the study as a whole: Active tuberculosis alpha repertoires lay closer to GMM-specific TCRs than controls'.

This clone has just a few counts. Its antigen is not known. Sequenced: PBMCs. V and J are TRBV9 and TRBJ2-7, with TRBD1 matching over 9 bases. The source of this sequence is a donor aged 10 to 29 with latent tuberculosis or without tuberculosis infection. The CDR3 sequence: CASSVGSGTGYQYF. CDR3 DNA: TGTGCCAGCAGCGTAGGATCCGGGACAGGGTACCAGTACTTC.